This entry lists 26 T cell receptor beta chains sequenced from one sample in a study of CD8 T cells in ankylosing spondylitis. Regarding the study as a whole: Blood from ankylosing spondylitis patients appeared to carry a characteristic roughly eight-variant TCR beta motif.

Via MiXCR, TCRdb re-called the 5' RACE reads, giving one row per CDR3 protein. The repertoire holds about 540,000 distinct CDR3 sequences, with approximately 11% as singletons. Their recognized antigens are unknown. The sample taken for sequencing was blood, either unsorted or a sorted T cell fraction (not recorded which). The source of these receptors is a male donor with ankylosing spondylitis.

This clonotype was recorded once. The chain carries TRBV21-1 and TRBJ1-6; the table assigns TRBD1, which was not confirmed against the DNA. TRBV21-1 has pseudogene status. The CDR3 length is 19 residues. CDR3 in DNA: TGTGCCAGCAGTAACCAAGGCGGCCAGGGTGGGGAAAAGGACTTTCCCCTCCACTTT. Amino acids: CASSNQGGQGGEKDFPLHF.

This clonotype was observed a few times. V usage is TRBV29-1 and J usage is TRBJ2-5; a possible D gene is TRBD2 (5 bases). The CDR3 is 12 residues long. V gave up 8 bases and J gave up 0 bases, with 10 bases separating them. Germline V lookup: CDR1 SQVTM, CDR2 ANQGSEA. CDR3 in DNA: TGCAGCTCGGGCGGGCACCAAGAGACCCAGTACTTC. This gives the protein CSSGGHQETQYF.

Here the CDR3 reads CASSSSGSFGTQYF. DNA of the CDR3: TGTGCCAGCAGCTCAAGCGGGAGTTTTGGGACCCAGTACTTC. This rearrangement joins TRBV11-2 to TRBJ2-5; 8 nucleotides agree with TRBD2. With V trimmed by 4 bases and J by 7 bases, 8 bases remained unmatched. The CDR3 loop spans 14 amino acids. CDR1 SGHAT and CDR2 FQNNGV come from the germline V gene.

The rearrangement uses TRBV7-9 and TRBJ2-2; 7 bases align to TRBD1. Trimming at V came to 7 bases and at J to 0 bases, leaving 5 bases not matched to a gene. CDR1 and CDR2 from the germline V gene are SEHNR and FQNEAQ (reference sequence). The CDR3 loop spans 15 amino acids. The CDR3 reads CASTLQGSNTGELFF. CDR3 bases: TGTGCCAGCACCCTACAGGGGTCGAACACCGGGGAGCTGTTTTTT.

This clonotype was seen at least ten times. The J gene is TRBJ2-1, the V gene TRBV7-9; D gene unclear. V gave up 2 bases and J gave up 2 bases, with 7 bases separating them. This CDR3 is 14 amino acids long. Germline V lookup: CDR1 SEHNR, CDR2 FQNEAQ (reference sequence). For the CDR3, the DNA is TGTGCCAGCAGCTTAAAGGGAACCTACAATGAGCAGTTCTTC. Its protein product is CASSLKGTYNEQFF.

The V call is TRBV11-2, the J call TRBJ1-2, with D perhaps TRBD1 (5 bases). V was pared by 1 base and J by 1 base, with 10 bases between. Germline lookup yields CDR1 SGHAT and CDR2 FQNNGV. This CDR3 is built from 15 residues. In nucleotides, the CDR3 is TGTGCCAGCAGCTTAGTCTCAGGGCTTAACTATGGCTACACCTTC. Its translation: CASSLVSGLNYGYTF.

V usage is TRBV7-8 and J usage is TRBJ2-6, with unresolved D. Germline CDR1 is SGHVS and CDR2 is FQNEAQ. This CDR3 comprises 15 residues. V dropped 2 bases and J dropped 2 bases, with 7 bases sitting between them. CDR3 loop: CASSLPRPGANVLTF. DNA of the CDR3: TGTGCCAGCAGCTTACCCCGTCCTGGGGCCAACGTCCTGACTTTC.

The rearrangement joins TRBV6-1 to TRBJ2-5, with D possibly matching TRBD2 (5 bases). V dropped 10 bases and J dropped 3 bases, with 18 bases sitting between them. CDR1 and CDR2 (germline): MNHNS, SASEGT. The CDR3 covers 14 residues. The CDR3 spells CAIELRGPEETQYF. The CDR3 DNA reads as TGTGCCATAGAGCTACGCGGGCCTGAAGAGACCCAGTACTTC.

Worth noting for this clonotype: Mismatch with germline at one junction end may stem from a read error. The chain combines TRBV29-1 with TRBJ1-1, with 7 bases aligning to TRBD1. Germline CDR1 and CDR2: SQVTM and ANQGSEA. This CDR3 is built from 13 residues. In nucleotides, the CDR3 is TGCAGCGTGGAAGACAGGGTGAACACTGAAGCTTTCTTT. This sequence encodes CSVEDRVNTEAFF.

This clonotype was picked up many times. This chain joins TRBV4-1 and TRBJ1-6, with 9 bases fitting TRBD1. The length of the CDR3 is 17 residues. The germline gives CDR1 MGHRA, CDR2 YSYEKL. The V and J ends lost 6 bases and 7 bases, in that order; junction bases with no gene match: 13. CDR3 sequence: CASRSDRGKTLNSPLHF. CDR3 DNA sequence: TGCGCCAGCAGAAGTGACAGGGGGAAGACCCTAAATTCACCCCTCCACTTT.

The chain has TRBV19 and TRBJ2-1; no clear D gene. V was shortened by 4 bases and J by 6 bases, with 7 bases between the two germline ends. This CDR3 has 12 amino acids. Germline lookup yields CDR1 LNHDA and CDR2 SQIVND (reference sequence). In nucleotides, the CDR3 is TGTGCCAGTAGTAGAGATCCCAATGAGCAGTTCTTC. This sequence encodes CASSRDPNEQFF.

The chain is built from TRBV20-1 and TRBJ1-2; 9 bases align to TRBD1. The CDR3 contains 13 residues. Germline lookup yields CDR1 DFQATT and CDR2 SNEGSKA (reference sequence). Losses at the gene ends were 5 bases for V and 3 bases for J; bases not matched to a gene: 4. The CDR3 DNA sequence: TGCAGTGCTCGTGGGACAGGGCACTATGGCTACACCTTC. Translation gives CSARGTGHYGYTF.

This chain connects TRBV7-2 to TRBJ1-5; D not certain. Germline CDR1 reads SGHTA; CDR2 reads FQGNSA. Trimming removed 1 base from V and 0 bases from J, with 10 bases in between. This CDR3 comprises 16 residues. CDR3 in amino acids: CASSLGGASSNQPQHF. The DNA of the CDR3 is TGTGCCAGCAGCTTAGGGGGAGCTAGTAGCAATCAGCCCCAGCATTTT.

This chain links TRBV3-1 with TRBJ2-5; a weak D match, TRBD1 (6 bases). Germline V gives CDR1 LGHDT, CDR2 YNNKEL (reference sequence). V was shortened by 4 bases and J by 2 bases, with 11 bases between the two germline ends. This CDR3 contains 14 residues. The CDR3 protein is CASSPSGTQETQYF. In DNA form, the CDR3 reads TGTGCCAGCAGCCCGTCCGGGACACAAGAGACCCAGTACTTC.

This clonotype was counted ten times or more. The chain couples TRBV7-2 to TRBJ2-7; a possible D gene is TRBD2 (6 bases). CDR3 size: 15 residues. Per the germline V gene, CDR1 is SGHTA and CDR2 is FQGNSA. Trimming stripped 2 bases from V and 4 bases from J, with 15 bases between. CDR3 protein: CASSLTREKFYEQYV. The CDR3 nucleotides are TGTGCCAGCAGCTTAACTCGGGAGAAATTTTACGAGCAGTACGTC.

The chain is built from TRBV7-8 and TRBJ1-2, with a possible D match to TRBD1 (6 bases). Germline V CDR1 and CDR2: SGHVS, FQNEAQ. The CDR3 is 13 residues long. Trimming cost V 4 bases and J 4 bases, with 10 bases left between them. The CDR3 bases are TGTGCCAGCAGCTGGGACACAAGCTATGGCTACACCTTC. This translates into CASSWDTSYGYTF.

This chain links TRBV29-1 with TRBJ2-5; D may be TRBD2 (6 bases). The CDR3 totals 10 residues. In germline, CDR1 is SQVTM, CDR2 ANQGSEA. The germline V and J ends were trimmed by 6 bases and 13 bases, with 15 bases remaining between them. Here the CDR3 DNA reads TGCAGCGTGGGCGGAGGGCCTTCGTACTTC. Protein product: CSVGGGPSYF. Filled out from reference TRBV29-1 and TRBJ2-5, the complete variable domain reads SAVISQKPSRDICQRGTSLTIQCQVDSQVTMMFWYRQQPGQSLTLIATANQGSEATYESGFVIDKFPISRPNLTFSTLTVSNMSPEDSSIYLCSVGGGPSYFGPGTRLLVL.

This clonotype was observed a handful of times. The V gene is TRBV6-1, the J gene TRBJ2-1, with TRBD2 matching 8 bases. CDR3 length: 14 residues. The V gene's germline CDR1 is MNHNS and CDR2 SASEGT. The V segment lost 10 bases and the J segment 2 bases; nucleotides outside the gene matches: 7. The CDR3 reads CATVAGSPYNEQFF. The CDR3 DNA follows: TGTGCCACCGTAGCGGGAAGCCCCTACAATGAGCAGTTCTTC.

The sample holds many counts of this clonotype. The genes are TRBV20-1 and TRBJ2-1; 10 nucleotides agree with TRBD2. V was pared by 3 bases and J by 8 bases, with 7 bases of the junction left unmatched. Germline loops: CDR1 DFQATT, CDR2 SNEGSKA (reference sequence). CDR3 length equals 14 residues. The CDR3 loop is CSARWPSGSDEQFF. CDR3 coding DNA: TGCAGTGCTAGGTGGCCTAGCGGGAGCGATGAGCAGTTCTTC.

The V gene is TRBV15, the J gene TRBJ2-2; 10 bases map to TRBD2. This CDR3 is built from 16 residues. The junction had 6 bases not matched to a gene; V was cut back by 2 bases and J by 6 bases. The germline CDR1 and CDR2 sequences are LNHNV and YYDKDF (reference sequence). The CDR3: CATSRLSGRVAGELFF. Written as DNA, the CDR3 is TGTGCCACCAGCAGACTAAGCGGGAGGGTTGCCGGGGAGCTGTTTTTT.

Many counts were recorded for this clonotype. V and J are TRBV20-1 and TRBJ1-6; TRBD1 matches at 9 bases. Germline loops: CDR1 DFQATT, CDR2 SNEGSKA (reference sequence). Losses at the gene ends were 0 bases for V and 6 bases for J; bases not matched to a gene: 3. The CDR3 length is 15 residues. The CDR3 sequence: CSAREPGQGNSPLHF. In DNA, the CDR3 is TGCAGTGCTAGAGAGCCGGGACAGGGTAATTCACCCCTCCACTTT.

In its sample, this clonotype was seen many times. V and J are TRBV10-3 and TRBJ2-1; D ambiguous. V lost 7 bases and J lost 6, with 10 bases in between. This CDR3 has 12 residues. The germline V gene has CDR1 ENHRY and CDR2 SYGVKD. The CDR3 loop reads CAIMAAGNEQFF. CDR3 DNA: TGTGCCATCATGGCGGCCGGCAATGAGCAGTTCTTC.

The chain has TRBV7-8 and TRBJ2-1; 12 bases fit TRBD2. Germline CDR1 SGHVS, CDR2 FQNEAQ. Losses at the gene ends were 5 bases for V and 4 bases for J; bases not matched to a gene: 6. The CDR3 covers 16 residues. The CDR3 DNA is TGTGCCAGCAGCGCCCGACTAGCGGGAGATTACAATGAGCAGTTCTTC. As protein: CASSARLAGDYNEQFF.

This clonotype was detected a few times. The V and J genes are TRBV9 and TRBJ1-2, with TRBD1 identical over 7 bases. Germline V gene data show CDR1 as SGDLS and CDR2 as YYNGEE. This CDR3 has 13 amino acids. After removal of 3 bases from V and 5 bases from J, the junction contained 4 bases not matched to a gene. In nucleotides, the CDR3 is TGTGCCAGCAGCGGGGAGGGGGCGTATGGCTACACCTTC. Translating it yields CASSGEGAYGYTF.

This clonotype was seen many times. The rearrangement joins TRBV5-1 to TRBJ1-2, with D possibly being TRBD1 (6 bases). The germline V gene has CDR1 SGHRS and CDR2 YFSETQ. V dropped 4 bases and J dropped 6 bases, with 13 bases sitting between them. The CDR3 runs 13 residues. The DNA for the CDR3 is TGCGCCAGCAGCCCCGCAGGGGCCGATGGCTACACCTTC. Protein: CASSPAGADGYTF.

The chain links TRBV20-1 to TRBJ2-5, with TRBD2 matching over 7 bases. Germline assignment: CDR1 DFQATT and CDR2 SNEGSKA (reference sequence). The CDR3 runs 15 residues. Trimming took 6 bases from V and 6 from J; bases not matched to a gene: 16. CDR3 amino acids: CSAEHLADRGKTQYF. CDR3 DNA sequence: TGCAGTGCGGAACACCTAGCGGACCGGGGCAAGACCCAGTACTTC.